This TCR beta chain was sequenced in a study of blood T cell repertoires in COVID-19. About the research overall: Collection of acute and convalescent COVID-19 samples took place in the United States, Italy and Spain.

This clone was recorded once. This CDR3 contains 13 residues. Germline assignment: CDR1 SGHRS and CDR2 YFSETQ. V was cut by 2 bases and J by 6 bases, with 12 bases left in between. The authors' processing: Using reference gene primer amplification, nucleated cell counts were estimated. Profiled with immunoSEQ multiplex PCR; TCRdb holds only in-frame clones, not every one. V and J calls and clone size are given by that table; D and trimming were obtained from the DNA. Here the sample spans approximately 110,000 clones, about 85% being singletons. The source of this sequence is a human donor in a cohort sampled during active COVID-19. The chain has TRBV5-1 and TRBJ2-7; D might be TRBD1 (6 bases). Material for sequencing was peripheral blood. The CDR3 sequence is CASSFGTLGEQYF. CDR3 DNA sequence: TGCGCCAGCAGCTTCGGGACACTCGGCGAGCAGTACTTC. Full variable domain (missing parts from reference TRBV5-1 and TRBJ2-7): KAGVTQTPRYLIKTRGQQVTLSCSPISGHRSVSWYQQTPGQGLQFLFEYFSETQRNKGNFPGRFSGRQFSNSRSEMNVSTLELGDSALYLCASSFGTLGEQYFGPGTRLTVT.